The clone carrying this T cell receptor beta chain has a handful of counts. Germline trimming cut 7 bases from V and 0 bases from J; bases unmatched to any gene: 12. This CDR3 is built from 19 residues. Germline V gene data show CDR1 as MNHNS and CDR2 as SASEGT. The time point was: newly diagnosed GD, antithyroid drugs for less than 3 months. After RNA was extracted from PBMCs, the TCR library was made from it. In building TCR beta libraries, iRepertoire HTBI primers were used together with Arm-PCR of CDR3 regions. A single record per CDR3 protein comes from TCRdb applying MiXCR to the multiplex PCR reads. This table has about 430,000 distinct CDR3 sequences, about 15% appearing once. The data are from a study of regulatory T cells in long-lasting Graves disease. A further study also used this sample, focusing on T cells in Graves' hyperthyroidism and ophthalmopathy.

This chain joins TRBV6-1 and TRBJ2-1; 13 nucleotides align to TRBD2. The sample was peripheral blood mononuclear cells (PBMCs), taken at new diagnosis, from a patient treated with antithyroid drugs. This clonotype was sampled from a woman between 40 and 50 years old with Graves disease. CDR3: CASNPGTSGTRSSYNEQFF. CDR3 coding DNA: TGTGCCAGCAATCCCGGGACTAGCGGGACCCGTAGCTCCTACAATGAGCAGTTCTTC.